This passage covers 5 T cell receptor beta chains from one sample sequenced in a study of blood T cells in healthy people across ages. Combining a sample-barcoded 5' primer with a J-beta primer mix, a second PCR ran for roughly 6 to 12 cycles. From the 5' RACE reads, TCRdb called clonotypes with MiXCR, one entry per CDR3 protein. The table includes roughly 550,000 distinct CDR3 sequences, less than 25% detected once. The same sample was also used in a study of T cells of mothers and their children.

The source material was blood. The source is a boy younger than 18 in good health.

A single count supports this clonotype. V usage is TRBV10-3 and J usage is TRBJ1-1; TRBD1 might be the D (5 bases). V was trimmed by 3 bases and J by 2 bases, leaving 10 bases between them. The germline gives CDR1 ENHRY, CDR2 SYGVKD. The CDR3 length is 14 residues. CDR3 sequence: CAISDAGANTEAFF. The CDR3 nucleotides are TGTGCCATCAGTGACGCCGGGGCCAACACTGAAGCTTTCTTT.

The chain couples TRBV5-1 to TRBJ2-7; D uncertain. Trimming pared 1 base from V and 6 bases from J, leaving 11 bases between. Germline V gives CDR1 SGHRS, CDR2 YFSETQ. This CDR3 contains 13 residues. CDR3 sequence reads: CASSLMPSPEQYF. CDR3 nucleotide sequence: TGCGCCAGCAGCTTGATGCCGTCCCCCGAGCAGTACTTC. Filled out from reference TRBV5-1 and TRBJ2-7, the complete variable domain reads KAGVTQTPRYLIKTRGQQVTLSCSPISGHRSVSWYQQTPGQGLQFLFEYFSETQRNKGNFPGRFSGRQFSNSRSEMNVSTLELGDSALYLCASSLMPSPEQYFGPGTRLTVT.

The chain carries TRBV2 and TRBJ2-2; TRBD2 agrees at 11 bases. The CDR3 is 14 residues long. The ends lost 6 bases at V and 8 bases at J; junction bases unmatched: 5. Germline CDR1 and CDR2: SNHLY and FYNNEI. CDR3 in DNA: TGTGCCAGCAGAACTAGCGGGGGAGAAGGGGAGCTGTTTTTT. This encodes CASRTSGGEGELFF.

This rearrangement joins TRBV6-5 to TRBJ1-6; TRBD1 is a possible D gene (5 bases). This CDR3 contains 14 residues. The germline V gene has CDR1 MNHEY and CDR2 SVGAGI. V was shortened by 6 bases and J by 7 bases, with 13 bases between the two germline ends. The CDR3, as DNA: TGTGCCAGCAGAACGGGGGGGAGAAATTCACCCCTCCACTTT. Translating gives CASRTGGRNSPLHF.

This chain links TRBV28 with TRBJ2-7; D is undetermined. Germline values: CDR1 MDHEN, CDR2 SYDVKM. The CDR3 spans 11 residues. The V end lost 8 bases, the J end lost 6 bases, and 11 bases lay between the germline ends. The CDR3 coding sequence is TGTGCCAGCTGGGGTGGGCTCGAGCAGTACTTC. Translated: CASWGGLEQYF.